Presented here are 28 T cell receptor beta chains from one specimen sequenced in a study of T cell responses to AZD1222 COVID-19 vaccine. Only in-frame clones appear in the TCRdb table, and some are missing; sequencing was by immunoSEQ multiplex PCR. The sample consists of 93,000 or so clones, about 90% of them appearing once. The sequenced sample was peripheral blood, obtained on day 0 of AZD1222 vaccination. These TCRs come from an adult in good health.

The genes are TRBV7-2 and TRBJ2-4, with TRBD2 matching 12 bases. Looked up from germline, CDR1 is SGHTA and CDR2 is FQGNSA. The CDR3 covers 15 residues. With 5 bases clipped from V and 9 bases from J, the junction kept 8 bases outside the gene matches. CDR3 bases: TGTGCCAGCAGCCGGGCTAGCGGGGGGGCTGGCATTCAGTACTTC. Its translation: CASSRASGGAGIQYF. Using reference TRBV7-2 and TRBJ2-4 for the parts outside the CDR3, the full variable domain is GAGVSQSPSNKVTEKGKDVELRCDPISGHTALYWYRQSLGQGLEFLIYFQGNSAPDKSGLPSDRFSAERTGGSVSTLTIQRTQQEDSAVYLCASSRASGGAGIQYFGAGTRLSVL.

In this sample, this clone turned up a few times. The J gene is TRBJ1-4, the V gene TRBV24-1, with D possibly TRBD1 on 6 matching bases. Trimming removed 5 bases from V and 4 bases from J, with 10 bases in between. Germline values: CDR1 KGHDR, CDR2 SFDVKD. CDR3 length: 14 residues. The CDR3 DNA is TGTGCCACCAGTGTTTTAGGGGGTAATGAAAAACTGTTTTTT. Amino acid sequence: CATSVLGGNEKLFF.

The V call is TRBV3-1 (or the pseudogene TRBV3-2), the J call TRBJ1-1; unclear D gene. The CDR3 runs 16 residues. V dropped 4 bases and J dropped 7 bases, with 22 bases sitting between them. Germline assignment: CDR1 LGHDT and CDR2 YNNKEL (reference sequence). The CDR3 spells CASSRARASTGREAFF. The DNA for the CDR3 is TGTGCCAGCAGCCGGGCGAGGGCCTCCACTGGTCGTGAAGCTTTCTTT.

V usage is TRBV3-1 (or the pseudogene TRBV3-2) and J usage is TRBJ1-4, with D possibly being TRBD1 (5 bases). Per germline, CDR1 LGHDT and CDR2 YNNKEL (reference sequence). Trimming pared 1 base from V and 4 bases from J, leaving 10 bases between. The CDR3 has 15 amino acids. CDR3 in DNA: TGTGCCAGCAGCCAAGGACTGGGGGATAATGAAAAACTGTTTTTT. This codes for CASSQGLGDNEKLFF.

The V call is TRBV7-9, the J call TRBJ1-2; 12 nucleotides line up with TRBD1. Germline trimming cut 5 bases from V and 8 bases from J; bases unmatched to any gene: 6. This CDR3 is 14 amino acids long. Germline-derived CDR1 and CDR2 are SEHNR and FQNEAQ (reference sequence). CDR3 nucleotide sequence: TGTGCCAGCAGCCTACCCGGGACAGGGGGCGGCTACACCTTC. Translation gives CASSLPGTGGGYTF.

This clone was found a few times. This chain connects TRBV6-5 to TRBJ1-2, with TRBD1 matching 9 bases. V lost 6 bases and J lost 4; bases outside the gene matches: 6. The germline V gene has CDR1 MNHEY and CDR2 SVGAGI. This CDR3 spans 14 amino acids. The CDR3 spells CASRPTTGGYGYTF. The CDR3 DNA is TGTGCCAGCAGGCCCACGACAGGGGGCTATGGCTACACCTTC.

The gene calls are TRBV19 and TRBJ2-2, with D uncertain. The CDR3 has 12 amino acids. Trimming took off 5 bases at V and 5 bases at J, with 6 bases between the two ends. The germline V gene has CDR1 LNHDA and CDR2 SQIVND (reference sequence). The CDR3 loop reads CASSLKTGELFF. CDR3 DNA: TGTGCCAGTAGTTTAAAGACCGGGGAGCTGTTTTTT.

The V call is TRBV2, the J call TRBJ2-7; D might be TRBD1 (5 bases). The germline CDR1 and CDR2 sequences are SNHLY and FYNNEI. The V end was cut by 10 bases, the J end by 2 bases, with 18 bases between. This CDR3 is built from 14 residues. CDR3 nucleotide sequence: TGTGCCATTTCCGAGAGACAGCGACCCTACGAGCAGTACTTC. Encoded protein: CAISERQRPYEQYF. Using reference TRBV2 and TRBJ2-7 for the parts outside the CDR3, the full variable domain is EPEVTQTPSHQVTQMGQEVILRCVPISNHLYFYWYRQILGQKVEFLVSFYNNEISEKSEIFDDQFSVERPDGSNFTLKIRSTKLEDSAMYFCAISERQRPYEQYFGPGTRLTVT.

This chain connects TRBV10-3 to TRBJ2-7, with D possibly matching TRBD2 (6 bases). Trimming shortened V by 4 bases and J by 1 base, and 14 bases separated the two germline ends. The CDR3 spans 15 residues. CDR1 and CDR2 (germline): ENHRY, SYGVKD. CDR3 nucleotide sequence: TGTGCCATCAGTGCTGGGGCGGGACGGTCCTACGAGCAGTACTTC. As protein: CAISAGAGRSYEQYF.

This chain connects TRBV28 to TRBJ1-3; D is uncertain. The CDR3 is 14 residues long. The V gene lost 3 bases and the J gene lost 2 bases, with 8 bases spanning the gap. The germline CDR1 and CDR2 sequences are MDHEN and SYDVKM. CDR3 bases: TGTGCCAGCAGTTTCCCGGGCCCTGGAAACACCATATATTTT. Protein product: CASSFPGPGNTIYF.

V usage is TRBV5-1 and J usage is TRBJ1-5; 7 nucleotides line up with TRBD1. Trimming cost V 4 bases and J 4 bases; bases outside gene matches: 8. This CDR3 has 15 residues. Germline V gives CDR1 SGHRS, CDR2 YFSETQ. CDR3 bases: TGCGCCAGCAGCCAGGGGGGGGAATGGAATCAGCCCCAGCATTTT. This codes for CASSQGGEWNQPQHF.

This clone showed up just a few times. The V gene is TRBV13, the J gene TRBJ1-1, with a tentative D call TRBD1 (5 bases). This CDR3 has 16 residues. Germline-derived CDR1 and CDR2 are PRHDT and FYEKMQ (reference sequence). V was pared by 0 bases and J by 4 bases, with 15 bases between. The CDR3 sequence: CASSLGPPSGRTEAFF. The CDR3 coding sequence is TGTGCCAGCAGCTTAGGCCCCCCGTCGGGGCGCACTGAAGCTTTCTTT.

V is TRBV21-1 and J is TRBJ1-2; TRBD1 was called by the table and not checked on the DNA. TRBV21-1 is a documented pseudogene. The CDR3 is made up of 19 amino acids. The CDR3 region is CASSRDSRQGRVIRYGYTF. The CDR3 bases are TGTGCCAGCAGCCGAGATTCCCGACAGGGGAGGGTAATAAGGTATGGCTACACCTTC.

The chain is built from TRBV9 and TRBJ2-1, with D possibly being TRBD1 or TRBD2 (5 bases each). Trimming removed 2 bases at V and 0 bases at J, with 12 bases between. This CDR3 has 16 residues. Germline V gives CDR1 SGDLS, CDR2 YYNGEE. The CDR3 bases are TGTGCCAGCAGCGTCGACAGCGGCAGCTCCTACAATGAGCAGTTCTTC. It codes for CASSVDSGSSYNEQFF.

The genes are TRBV18 and TRBJ2-3, with no clear D. The germline gives CDR1 KGHSH, CDR2 LQKENI. The CDR3 has 13 amino acids. V was clipped by 0 bases and J by 3 bases, with 4 bases between them. CDR3 sequence (DNA): TGTGCCAGCTCACCACCGACAACAGATACGCAGTATTTT. Its translation is CASSPPTTDTQYF.

The rearrangement links TRBV12-3 or TRBV12-4 to TRBJ1-5; D call uncertain. This CDR3 has 12 amino acids. Trimming left V 0 bases short and J 9 bases short, with 6 bases between. The CDR3 here is CASSLALWPQHF. The CDR3 DNA reads TGTGCCAGCAGTTTAGCGCTGTGGCCCCAGCATTTT.

This clone was found once. The chain employs TRBV4-1 and TRBJ1-6; 8 bases line up with TRBD1. The junction had 17 bases not matched to a gene; V was cut back by 4 bases and J by 0 bases. The CDR3 extends over 21 amino acids. Germline loops: CDR1 MGHRA, CDR2 YSYEKL. CDR3 amino acids: CASSPYSRAGGPSSYNSPLHF. As DNA, the CDR3 is TGCGCCAGCAGCCCCTACAGCCGGGCAGGGGGCCCGAGCTCCTATAATTCACCCCTCCACTTT.

The V call is TRBV13, the J call TRBJ1-1, with D unresolved. CDR3 length equals 12 residues. The germline V gene has CDR1 PRHDT and CDR2 FYEKMQ (reference sequence). V lost 0 bases to trimming and J lost 8 bases, with 7 bases between them. The CDR3 here is CASSLGSTEAFF. DNA of the CDR3: TGTGCCAGCAGCTTAGGATCGACGGAAGCTTTCTTT.

The gene calls are TRBV15 and TRBJ2-1, with TRBD2 matching over 7 bases. Germline CDR1 and CDR2: LNHNV and YYDKDF (reference sequence). Germline trimming cut 0 bases from V and 2 bases from J; bases unmatched to any gene: 13. The CDR3 consists of 19 residues. CDR3: CATSRDDDSRGVAYNEQFF. CDR3 nucleotides: TGTGCCACCAGCAGAGATGATGACAGCCGGGGGGTCGCCTACAATGAGCAGTTCTTC.

This clone was counted between two and nine times. The genes are TRBV5-4 and TRBJ2-2; 7 bases fit TRBD2. Germline trimming cut 0 bases from V and 3 bases from J; bases unmatched to any gene: 5. The CDR3 has 16 amino acids. Germline CDR1 is SGHNT and CDR2 is YYREEE (reference sequence). CDR3 sequence: CASSLGEGIYTGELFF. The CDR3 DNA reads TGTGCCAGCAGCTTGGGGGAGGGTATTTACACCGGGGAGCTGTTTTTT.

This clone has only one observation. The chain is built from TRBV30 and TRBJ2-3; tentatively, D is TRBD1 or TRBD2 (6 bases each). CDR1 and CDR2 from the germline V gene are GTSNPN and SVGIG (reference sequence). V was pared by 3 bases and J by 4 bases, with 14 bases between. There are 14 residues in the CDR3. This CDR3 reads CAWSALGGADTQYF. CDR3 in DNA: TGTGCCTGGAGCGCCCTGGGGGGCGCAGATACGCAGTATTTT.

The chain has TRBV18 and TRBJ2-5, with D possibly matching TRBD2 (5 bases). This CDR3 contains 16 residues. Germline values: CDR1 KGHSH, CDR2 LQKENI. The V end was cut by 3 bases, the J end by 0 bases, with 14 bases between. In DNA, the CDR3 is TGTGCCAGCTCACCCTCGACTAACCCGTACCAAGAGACCCAGTACTTC. Translating it yields CASSPSTNPYQETQYF.

The chain links TRBV25-1 to TRBJ1-1; no firm D call. This CDR3 is 13 amino acids long. The germline V gene has CDR1 MGHDK and CDR2 SYGVNS. Trimming shortened V by 4 bases and J by 1 base, and 7 bases separated the two germline ends. The CDR3 sequence is CASSANGNTEAFF. CDR3 nucleotide sequence: TGTGCCAGCAGTGCTAACGGGAACACTGAAGCTTTCTTT.

DNA for the CDR3: TGTGCCAGCAGTGGACAGTTGACGAGCAATCAGCCCCAGCATTTT. Translation: CASSGQLTSNQPQHF. J is TRBJ1-5 and V is TRBV2; weak D call: TRBD1 (5 bases). The germline V gene encodes CDR1 SNHLY and CDR2 FYNNEI. V gave up 4 bases and J gave up 1 base, with 11 bases separating them. The CDR3 loop spans 15 amino acids. Full variable domain (missing parts from reference TRBV2 and TRBJ1-5): EPEVTQTPSHQVTQMGQEVILRCVPISNHLYFYWYRQILGQKVEFLVSFYNNEISEKSEIFDDQFSVERPDGSNFTLKIRSTKLEDSAMYFCASSGQLTSNQPQHFGDGTRLSIL.

This clone appeared a few times. V is TRBV7-3 and J is TRBJ2-7; D not certain. Germline V gene sequence: CDR1 SGHTA, CDR2 FQGTGA. Trimming stripped 5 bases from V and 2 bases from J, with 19 bases between. The CDR3 is 16 amino acids. Here the CDR3 reads CASSPGFAVGPYEQYF. The DNA of the CDR3 is TGTGCCAGCAGCCCTGGATTCGCCGTTGGGCCCTACGAGCAGTACTTC.

This chain uses TRBV18 with TRBJ2-5; no clear D gene. This CDR3 comprises 14 residues. Trimming took off 5 bases at V and 5 bases at J, with 15 bases between the two ends. Per the germline V gene, CDR1 is KGHSH and CDR2 is LQKENI. The chain's CDR3 is CASSATLGQETQYF. The CDR3 nucleotides are TGTGCCAGCTCAGCAACCTTGGGCCAGGAGACCCAGTACTTC.

Concerning this clone itself: The junction departs from germline at one end; a sequencing error may be responsible. This chain links TRBV3-1 (or the pseudogene TRBV3-2) with TRBJ1-2; maybe TRBD1 (6 bases). Germline assignment: CDR1 LGHDT and CDR2 YNNKEL (reference sequence). The CDR3 sequence is 15 residues long. CDR3 coding DNA: TGTGCCAGCAGTCAAGATGCAGGGGCTTCCTATGGCTACACCTTC. It codes for CASSQDAGASYGYTF.

DNA for the CDR3: TGTGCCAGCAGCCTGGCCCGGGGGTTCACAGATACGCAGTATTTT. This codes for CASSLARGFTDTQYF. The gene calls are TRBV13 and TRBJ2-3; perhaps TRBD2 as D (6 bases). Germline V gives CDR1 PRHDT, CDR2 FYEKMQ (reference sequence). This CDR3 comprises 15 residues. Between the trimmed V and J ends, which lost 5 bases and 2 bases, there was a span of 14 bases.